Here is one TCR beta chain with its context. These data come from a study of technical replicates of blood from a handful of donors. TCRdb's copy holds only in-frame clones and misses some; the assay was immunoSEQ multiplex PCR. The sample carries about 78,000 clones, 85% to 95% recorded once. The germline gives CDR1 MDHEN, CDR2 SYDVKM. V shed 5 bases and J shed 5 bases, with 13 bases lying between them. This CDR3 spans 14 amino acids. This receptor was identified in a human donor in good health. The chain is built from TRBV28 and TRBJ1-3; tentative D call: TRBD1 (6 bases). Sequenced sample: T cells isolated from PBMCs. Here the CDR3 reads CASSPVDSRNTIYF. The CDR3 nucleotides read TGTGCCAGCAGTCCAGTGGACAGTCGAAACACCATATATTTT.